Below, one T cell receptor (beta chain) is given with its context. Its target is not known. This record belongs to a study of graft-versus-host responses after intestinal transplantation. Whole-study context: Recipients underwent multivisceral, liver-intestinal, or isolated intestinal transplants. Study-level findings and limits: The recipient marrow held GvH clones, and some of them showed up first in ileum or blood. Graft-donor T cell macrochimerism coincided with high graft-versus-host to host-versus-graft clonal ratios in allografts.

Only in-frame clones appear in the TCRdb table, and some are missing; sequencing was by immunoSEQ multiplex PCR. The sample has around 95,000 clones, approximately 84% seen once. The sequencing here drew on unstimulated CD4+ T cells sorted from spleen or lymph node cells, taken before transplant. The clonotype was recovered from a human donor who was the organ donor for an intestinal transplant.

The CDR3 DNA sequence: TGTGCCAGTATGATTAGGGGATGGAACTATGGCTACACCTTC. Translation: CASMIRGWNYGYTF. The chain links TRBV19 to TRBJ1-2; D may be TRBD1 (5 bases). Germline V gives CDR1 LNHDA, CDR2 SQIVND (reference sequence). The CDR3 spans 14 residues. With 7 bases removed from V and 2 bases from J, the gap between germline ends came to 14 bases.